Listed below are T cell receptor beta chains from one sample, sequenced in a study of spatial heterogeneity in lung cancer. TCRdb called the 5' RACE reads again in MiXCR, with one record for every CDR3 protein. This sample has 51,000 or so distinct CDR3 sequences, with around 7% found just once. The sequencing used PBMCs, collected at follow-up. The receptors derive from a female donor with early-stage non-small cell lung cancer. The CDR3 runs from the conserved cysteine through the conserved F or W. A D gene is named only where the DNA matches it firmly. Only some rows state a clone size, as once, few, many or a class for expanded clones.

V	size	D	J	CDR3	DNA
TRBV29-1	few	TRBD1	TRBJ1-2	CSVENTAGGPNYGYTF	TGCAGCGTTGAAAACACCGCAGGGGGCCCTAACTATGGCTACACCTTC
TRBV4-2	many	.	TRBJ1-3	CASSHGVSSGNTIYF	TGTGCCAGCAGCCACGGGGTTAGCTCTGGAAACACCATATATTTT
TRBV28	many	.	TRBJ1-1	CAAGMNTEAFF	TGTGCTGCAGGGATGAACACTGAAGCTTTCTTT
TRBV7-9	few	.	TRBJ2-5	CASSLRATVKETQYF	TGTGCCAGCAGCTTACGTGCGACAGTTAAAGAGACCCAGTACTTC
TRBV29-1	.	TRBD2	TRBJ2-7	CSAKGHRGGDYEQYF	TGCAGCGCCAAAGGCCACCGGGGGGGCGACTACGAGCAGTACTTC
TRBV6-2/TRBV6-3	.	TRBD1	TRBJ2-7	CASSDRVEQYF	TGTGCCAGCAGTGACAGGGTTGAGCAGTACTTC
TRBV12-3/TRBV12-4	few	TRBD2	TRBJ2-7	CASSGGAYDEQYF	TGTGCCAGCAGCGGGGGGGCCTACGACGAGCAGTACTTC
TRBV6-5	many	TRBD2	TRBJ2-1	CASSYLGSGGTNEQFF	TGTGCCAGCAGTTACCTCGGGAGCGGGGGTACGAATGAGCAGTTCTTC
TRBV21-1	few	.	TRBJ1-1	CASSPHGGWETEAFF	TGTGCCAGCAGCCCCCATGGGGGCTGGGAAACTGAAGCTTTCTTT
TRBV20-1	many	.	TRBJ2-7	CSATPLGGRYEQYF	TGCAGTGCTACGCCCCTTGGGGGACGCTACGAGCAGTACTTC
TRBV6-2/TRBV6-3	many	.	TRBJ2-1	CASSYSRVLLYNEQFF	TGTGCCAGCAGTTACTCAAGAGTACTCCTATACAATGAGCAGTTCTTC
TRBV18	many	TRBD2	TRBJ2-3	CASSPRVLAGPSTSTDTQYF	TGTGCCAGCTCACCACGAGTACTAGCGGGGCCGTCCACCAGCACAGATACGCAGTATTTT
TRBV7-9	many	.	TRBJ1-5	CASSSPDQNQPQHF	TGTGCCAGCAGCAGCCCCGACCAGAATCAGCCCCAGCATTTT